One sample yielded the 29 T cell receptor beta chains listed below, sequenced in a study of T-cell reconstitution after alpha-beta-depleted transplantation in children. This sample's TCRbeta library carried unique molecular identifier barcodes. TCRdb itself ran the PCR reads through MiXCR, one entry per CDR3 protein. The data contain approximately 400,000 distinct CDR3 sequences, approximately 11% of them singletons. This sample comprised PBMCs from the stem cell graft donor, obtained from the stem cell graft. The receptors stem from a human donor who donated a stem cell graft to a child with acute myeloid leukemia.

J is TRBJ2-1 and V is TRBV20-1; 8 bases fit TRBD2. Germline V gene sequence: CDR1 DFQATT, CDR2 SNEGSKA (reference sequence). The CDR3 is made up of 17 amino acids. V lost 4 bases and J lost 2; bases outside the gene matches: 13. CDR3 loop: CSATSPEVAGTYNEQFF. CDR3 DNA: TGCAGTGCTACCTCCCCCGAGGTAGCGGGGACCTACAATGAGCAGTTCTTC.

The chain couples TRBV19 to TRBJ1-4; 7 bases fit TRBD1. Germline V gives CDR1 LNHDA, CDR2 SQIVND (reference sequence). This CDR3 region has 15 residues. After removal of 3 bases from V and 3 bases from J, the junction contained 4 bases not matched to a gene. CDR3 nucleotide sequence: TGTGCCAGTAGTATGTGGGGACAGCCTAATGAAAAACTGTTTTTT. Amino acid sequence: CASSMWGQPNEKLFF. The full variable domain, with the rest looked up from reference TRBV19 and TRBJ1-4, is DGGITQSPKYLFRKEGQNVTLSCEQNLNHDAMYWYRQDPGQGLRLIYYSQIVNDFQKGDIAEGYSVSREKKESFPLTVTSAQKNPTAFYLCASSMWGQPNEKLFFGSGTQLSVL.

This clonotype was counted a few times. The chain carries TRBV12-3 or TRBV12-4 and TRBJ2-1; D is uncertain. Trimming pared 5 bases from V and 7 bases from J, leaving 12 bases between. CDR3 length: 13 residues. CDR3 loop: CASSTEGWNEQFF. The CDR3 DNA sequence: TGTGCCAGCAGTACAGAAGGGTGGAATGAGCAGTTCTTC.

The rearrangement uses TRBV3-1 and TRBJ2-1; D is unclear. The V gene lost 1 base and the J gene lost 4 bases, with 8 bases spanning the gap. Germline CDR1 reads LGHDT; CDR2 reads YNNKEL (reference sequence). This CDR3 spans 14 amino acids. The CDR3 loop is CASSQGPPYNEQFF. CDR3 DNA: TGTGCCAGCAGCCAAGGACCACCTTACAATGAGCAGTTCTTC.

This clonotype was observed a handful of times. This chain joins TRBV15 and TRBJ2-3; D perhaps matches TRBD1 (5 bases). The germline V and J ends were trimmed by 3 bases and 6 bases, with 10 bases remaining between them. The CDR3 loop spans 13 amino acids. Germline V gene data show CDR1 as LNHNV and CDR2 as YYDKDF (reference sequence). The CDR3: CATSSQSGDTQYF. The CDR3, as DNA: TGTGCCACCAGCAGCCAGTCAGGGGATACGCAGTATTTT.

The V call is TRBV18, the J call TRBJ2-1; TRBD1 might be the D (6 bases). The V and J ends lost 2 bases and 14 bases respectively, with 19 bases between them. The CDR3 spans 14 residues. Germline V gene sequence: CDR1 KGHSH, CDR2 LQKENI. CDR3 nucleotides: TGTGCCAGCTCACCATACCAGGGGTCGGCTTGGGAGTTCTTC. As protein: CASSPYQGSAWEFF.

The chain links TRBV3-1 to TRBJ2-4; D possibly matches TRBD1 or TRBD2 (6 bases each). The germline V and J ends were trimmed by 4 bases and 8 bases, with 24 bases remaining between them. The length of the CDR3 is 17 residues. In germline, CDR1 is LGHDT, CDR2 YNNKEL (reference sequence). In nucleotides, the CDR3 is TGTGCCAGCAGCCCCCCAAAACCTACAGGGCGGGGTGACATTCAGTACTTC. Translated: CASSPPKPTGRGDIQYF.

This clonotype was counted at least ten times. V and J are TRBV5-6 and TRBJ1-1; D unresolved. Per germline, CDR1 SGHDT and CDR2 YYEEEE. The CDR3 totals 14 residues. Trimming cost V 0 bases and J 0 bases, with 6 bases left between them. The CDR3 nucleotides read TGTGCCAGCAGCTTGGGTCCCGTGAACACTGAAGCTTTCTTT. As protein: CASSLGPVNTEAFF.

The CDR3 sequence is CASSLQVGGENIQYF. The CDR3 DNA reads TGTGCCAGCAGTCTACAGGTGGGGGGTGAAAACATTCAGTACTTC. J is TRBJ2-4 and V is TRBV27; TRBD2 is a possible D gene (6 bases). CDR1 and CDR2 (germline): MNHEY, SMNVEV (reference sequence). The V end was cut by 5 bases, the J end by 5 bases, with 16 bases between. CDR3 size: 15 residues.

This clonotype showed up many times. This chain uses TRBV5-1 with TRBJ2-3; D may be TRBD1 (5 bases). The ends were cut back, 1 base at V and 0 bases at J, with 9 bases in the middle. The CDR3 totals 15 residues. Germline V gene data show CDR1 as SGHRS and CDR2 as YFSETQ. CDR3: CASSLWGGSTDTQYF. The CDR3 DNA follows: TGCGCCAGCAGCTTGTGGGGCGGTAGCACAGATACGCAGTATTTT.

This clonotype was detected a few times. The chain recombines TRBV6-1 with TRBJ1-2, with D possibly TRBD1 on 5 matching bases. Germline assignment: CDR1 MNHNS and CDR2 SASEGT. The CDR3 totals 12 residues. The V and J ends lost 3 bases and 8 bases respectively, with 10 bases between them. The CDR3 here is CASSDRVLGYTF. For the CDR3, the DNA is TGTGCCAGCAGTGACAGGGTATTAGGCTACACCTTC.

J is TRBJ2-1 and V is TRBV20-1; D is ambiguous. The CDR3 covers 15 residues. From germline, CDR1 is DFQATT and CDR2 SNEGSKA (reference sequence). With 3 bases removed from V and 6 bases from J, the gap between germline ends came to 18 bases. The CDR3 DNA is TGCAGTGCTAGTCCGAGCCCCGCGTCCATCAATGAGCAGTTCTTC. Its translation: CSASPSPASINEQFF.

This sequence joins TRBV12-3 or TRBV12-4 and TRBJ1-5, with a weak D call TRBD1 (5 bases). There are 16 residues in the CDR3. V was clipped by 5 bases and J by 0 bases, with 14 bases between them. The CDR3 spells CASSPPRGTSNQPQHF. The CDR3 coding sequence is TGTGCCAGCAGTCCCCCTCGGGGGACTAGCAATCAGCCCCAGCATTTT.

This clonotype was counted only a few times. The chain couples TRBV18 to TRBJ2-7, with D possibly TRBD2 on 6 matching bases. V was pared by 3 bases and J by 4 bases, with 16 bases between. The germline V gene encodes CDR1 KGHSH and CDR2 LQKENI. This CDR3 has 15 amino acids. The CDR3: CASSPEGAGLYEQYV. CDR3 in DNA: TGTGCCAGCTCACCTGAAGGAGCGGGCCTTTACGAGCAGTACGTC.

The rearrangement joins TRBV18 to TRBJ1-2, with D unresolved. V shed 0 bases and J shed 4 bases, with 6 bases lying between them. Germline CDR1 and CDR2: KGHSH and LQKENI. The CDR3 has 13 amino acids. CDR3 nucleotide sequence: TGTGCCAGCTCACCACCGGCCCTCTATGGCTACACCTTC. It codes for CASSPPALYGYTF.

This clonotype was detected only a few times. The chain is built from TRBV15 and TRBJ2-7, with a tentative D call TRBD1 (6 bases). In germline, CDR1 is LNHNV, CDR2 YYDKDF (reference sequence). Between the trimmed V and J ends, which lost 0 bases and 0 bases, there was a span of 9 bases. The CDR3 consists of 15 residues. CDR3 bases: TGTGCCACCAGCAGAGACAGGGGATTCTCCTACGAGCAGTACTTC. It is translated as CATSRDRGFSYEQYF. The complete variable domain, with remaining parts taken from reference TRBV15 and TRBJ2-7, reads DAMVIQNPRYQVTQFGKPVTLSCSQTLNHNVMYWYQQKSSQAPKLLFHYYDKDFNNEADTPDNFQSRRPNTSFCFLDIRSPGLGDTAMYLCATSRDRGFSYEQYFGPGTRLTVT.

This clonotype has only a few counts. J is TRBJ2-7 and V is TRBV20-1; 9 bases match TRBD2. CDR3 length: 15 amino acids. CDR1 and CDR2 (germline): DFQATT, SNEGSKA (reference sequence). The J segment lost 1 base and the V segment lost 0 bases, leaving 4 bases of the junction unmatched. The CDR3 region is CSARDVAGDSYEQYF. The CDR3 coding sequence is TGCAGTGCTAGAGATGTAGCGGGAGATTCCTACGAGCAGTACTTC.

This clonotype was picked up a small number of times. The V call is TRBV14, the J call TRBJ2-1; TRBD2 is a possible D gene (5 bases). V gave up 5 bases and J gave up 4 bases, with 15 bases separating them. The CDR3 totals 15 residues. Per germline, CDR1 SGHDN and CDR2 FVKESK. CDR3 loop: CASSSSPFRYNEQFF. The CDR3 DNA follows: TGTGCCAGCAGCTCTAGCCCGTTCCGTTACAATGAGCAGTTCTTC.

This clonotype was observed many times. The rearrangement links TRBV20-1 to TRBJ2-1; D remains unclear. This CDR3 region has 10 residues. Germline V gene data show CDR1 as DFQATT and CDR2 as SNEGSKA (reference sequence). V dropped 6 bases and J dropped 7 bases, with 7 bases sitting between them. CDR3 loop: CSANVNEQFF. As DNA, the CDR3 is TGCAGTGCAAACGTAAATGAGCAGTTCTTC.

The chain recombines TRBV7-2 with TRBJ2-7; D not resolved. V lost 1 base to trimming and J lost 6 bases, with 13 bases between them. The length of the CDR3 is 14 residues. From germline, CDR1 is SGHTA and CDR2 FQGNSA. Here the CDR3 DNA reads TGTGCCAGCAGCTTAGGGGCCTCCTGGCTCGAGCAGTACTTC. Its protein is CASSLGASWLEQYF.

The chain carries TRBV5-4 and TRBJ1-4, with 11 bases identical to TRBD1. The CDR3 sequence is 14 residues long. After removal of 4 bases from V and 10 bases from J, the junction contained 6 bases not matched to a gene. The germline CDR1 and CDR2 sequences are SGHNT and YYREEE (reference sequence). In DNA form, the CDR3 reads TGTGCCAGCAGCATCGGGACAGGGGGTCGAAAACTGTTTTTT. Translation: CASSIGTGGRKLFF.

This clonotype was seen a few times. The chain recombines TRBV7-8 with TRBJ1-2; D unresolved. Germline V CDR1 and CDR2: SGHVS, FQNEAQ. V was trimmed by 1 base and J by 8 bases, leaving 11 bases between them. The CDR3 is made up of 13 amino acids. CDR3 amino acids: CASSLGPPYGYTF. The CDR3 bases are TGTGCCAGCAGCTTAGGACCCCCGTACGGCTACACCTTC.

This clonotype was detected many times. The V call is TRBV4-3, the J call TRBJ2-7; D is possibly TRBD1 (5 bases). CDR1 and CDR2 (germline): LGHNA, YSLEER. The CDR3 spans 14 residues. The germline V and J ends were trimmed by 5 bases and 2 bases, with 13 bases remaining between them. CDR3 loop: CASSRGAGTYEQYF. CDR3 bases: TGCGCCAGCAGCAGAGGAGCAGGGACCTACGAGCAGTACTTC.

The rearrangement links TRBV20-1 to TRBJ1-5; D call uncertain. V gave up 6 bases and J gave up 9 bases, with 21 bases separating them. Per germline, CDR1 DFQATT and CDR2 SNEGSKA (reference sequence). This CDR3 region has 14 residues. The CDR3 spells CSAVEGGPARPQHF. DNA for the CDR3: TGCAGTGCCGTAGAGGGAGGTCCAGCCAGGCCCCAGCATTTT.

This clonotype has at least ten counts. V gene TRBV5-1 combines with J gene TRBJ1-4; no firm D call. The CDR3 is 13 residues long. CDR1 is SGHRS, CDR2 YFSETQ, per germline. V lost 5 bases and J lost 1, with 6 bases in between. In DNA form, the CDR3 reads TGCGCCAGCAGTCGTCTAACTAATGAAAAACTGTTTTTT. Its protein product is CASSRLTNEKLFF.

The V gene is TRBV29-1, the J gene TRBJ2-7; possibly TRBD2 for D (6 bases). Per the germline V gene, CDR1 is SQVTM and CDR2 is ANQGSEA. The CDR3 contains 14 residues. Trimming removed 5 bases from V and 1 base from J, with 15 bases in between. CDR3 protein: CSVIAGSRSYEQYF. The CDR3 DNA reads TGCAGCGTTATTGCGGGGAGCAGGTCCTACGAGCAGTACTTC.

This clonotype was picked up many times. The chain links TRBV12-3 or TRBV12-4 to TRBJ2-7, with D perhaps matching TRBD1 or TRBD2 (6 bases each). V was clipped by 1 base and J by 7 bases, with 23 bases between them. The CDR3 covers 17 residues. CDR3 region: CASSLVLGGAGFGEQYV. The DNA for the CDR3 is TGTGCCAGCAGTTTAGTTCTCGGGGGCGCAGGGTTTGGGGAGCAGTACGTC.

There are a few counts of this clonotype. The rearrangement links TRBV12-3 or TRBV12-4 to TRBJ1-5; 7 bases are a match to TRBD1. CDR3 length: 15 residues. With V trimmed by 6 bases and J by 2 bases, 7 bases remained unmatched. The CDR3 DNA sequence: TGTGCCAGCAGAAACAGGGGTGGAGGCAATCAGCCCCAGCATTTT. It is translated as CASRNRGGGNQPQHF.

This clonotype turned up a few times. The chain combines TRBV16 with TRBJ2-1; TRBD2 matches at 12 bases. Trimming cost V 0 bases and J 7 bases; bases outside gene matches: 4. CDR3 length equals 16 residues. Per the germline V gene, CDR1 is KGHSY and CDR2 is FQNENV. Written as DNA, the CDR3 is TGTGCCAGCAGCCAATCGGCCCTAGCGGGGGGGAATGAGCAGTTCTTC. This codes for CASSQSALAGGNEQFF.